The rows below give T cell receptor beta chains drawn from one sample of a study of T cells in Graves' hyperthyroidism and ophthalmopathy. TCRdb itself ran the multiplex PCR reads through MiXCR, one entry per CDR3 protein. The repertoire holds some 350,000 distinct CDR3 sequences, approximately 25% seen once, with less than 85% in the top ten. The sequencing sample was made of blood. The origin of the receptors is a man in his forties or fifties with Graves' hyperthyroidism. CDR3s include the opening cysteine and the closing phenylalanine or tryptophan. A D gene is named only where the DNA matches it firmly. Rows give clone size only sometimes, using once, few, many, or a class for an expanded clone.

v_call	clone_size	j_call	d_call	cdr3_aa	cdr3_nt
TRBV28	few	TRBJ1-1	TRBD1	CASSFLTGSEAFF	TGTGCCAGCAGTTTTTTGACAGGGAGTGAAGCTTTCTTT
TRBV12-3/TRBV12-4	few	TRBJ2-7	TRBD2	CASSLLAGVLSGYEQYF	TGTGCCAGCAGTTTACTAGCGGGAGTTTTATCGGGTTACGAGCAGTACTTC
TRBV5-1	many	TRBJ1-1	-	CASSQDQNTEAFF	TGCGCCAGCAGCCAGGACCAGAACACTGAAGCTTTCTTT
TRBV11-2	many	TRBJ1-2	TRBD1	CASSPGQNYGYTF	TGTGCCAGCAGCCCGGGACAGAACTATGGCTACACCTTC
TRBV5-1	-	TRBJ2-1	-	CASSLRENEQFF	TGCGCCAGCAGCTTAAGGGAGAATGAGCAGTTCTTC
TRBV5-1	many	TRBJ2-3	-	CASSLTGTSTDTQYF	TGCGCCAGCAGCTTGACTGGGACTAGCACAGATACGCAGTATTTT
TRBV12-3/TRBV12-4	-	TRBJ2-2	-	CASKRAGGTGEPFF	TGTGCCAGCAAACGGGCAGGAGGCACCGGGGAGCCGTTTTTT
TRBV5-1	few	TRBJ2-1	-	CASSLPDAVFNEQFF	TGCGCCAGCAGCTTGCCGGACGCAGTTTTCAATGAGCAGTTCTTC
TRBV3-1	many	TRBJ2-5	-	CASSQGGGAKTQYF	TGTGCCAGCAGCCAAGGGGGGGGCGCAAAGACCCAGTACTTC
TRBV6-1	-	TRBJ1-5	-	CASRLQGNQPQHF	TGTGCCAGCAGACTCCAGGGGAATCAGCCCCAGCATTTT